This T cell receptor (beta chain) was sequenced for a study of CD8 T cells in Susac syndrome. The authors carried out high-throughput sequencing of TCR beta. They applied it to CD8+ and CD4+ T cells obtained from blood. When the RNA was reverse transcribed, random hexamers were used with an input of roughly 0.5 to 1 ug. Coverage of TCR beta CDR3 amplification by immunoSEQ multiplex PCR extended to 54 Vbeta and 13 Jbeta. TCRdb processed the immunoSEQ multiplex PCR reads anew with MiXCR; each CDR3 protein has one entry. The data show about 80,000 distinct CDR3 sequences, about 91% seen once. The table lists this clonotype with a count of one. CDR1 SNHLY and CDR2 FYNNEI come from the germline V gene. With 1 base removed from V and 0 bases from J, the gap between germline ends came to 10 bases. The CDR3 is 15 amino acids.

Sequences were obtained from CD8+ T cells from PBMCs. V usage is TRBV2 and J usage is TRBJ2-7; possible D gene TRBD1, 6 bases. This TCR was recovered from a human donor with multiple sclerosis. The CDR3 coding sequence is TGTGCCAGCAGTGAAGTCCAGGGGACCTCCTACGAGCAGTACTTC. Its protein is CASSEVQGTSYEQYF.